This T cell receptor (beta chain) was documented in a study of blood T cell repertoires in COVID-19. A single count supports this clone. V was pared by 5 bases and J by 4 bases, with 14 bases between. CDR1 and CDR2 (germline): SGHAT, FQNNGV. This CDR3 region has 15 residues. Profiled with immunoSEQ multiplex PCR; TCRdb holds only in-frame clones, not every one. The sample lists approximately 210,000 clones; approximately 85% were seen once. The gene calls are TRBV11-2 and TRBJ1-4; possible D gene TRBD1, 5 bases. This TCR came from a man aged 35 to 55 who had recovered from COVID-19. Sequencing was performed on PBMCs or T cells enriched from blood (not recorded which). For the CDR3, the DNA is TGTGCCAGCAGCCCAACGGGGGGAGTTAATGAAAAACTGTTTTTT. As protein: CASSPTGGVNEKLFF.